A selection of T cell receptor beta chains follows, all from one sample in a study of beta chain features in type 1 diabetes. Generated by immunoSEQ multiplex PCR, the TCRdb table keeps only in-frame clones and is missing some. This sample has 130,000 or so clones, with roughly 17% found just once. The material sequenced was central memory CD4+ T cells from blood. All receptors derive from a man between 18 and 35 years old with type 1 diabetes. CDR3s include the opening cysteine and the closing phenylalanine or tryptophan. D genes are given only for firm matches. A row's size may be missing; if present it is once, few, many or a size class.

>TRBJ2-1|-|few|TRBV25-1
CASSVDNEQFF
TGTGCCAGCAGTGTAGACAATGAGCAGTTCTTC
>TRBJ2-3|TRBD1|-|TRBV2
CASSLGQGGTDTQYF
TGTGCCAGCAGTTTGGGACAGGGAGGCACAGATACGCAGTATTTT
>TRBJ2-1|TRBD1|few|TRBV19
CASSMDRGRGEQFF
TGTGCCAGTAGTATGGACAGGGGGCGCGGTGAGCAGTTCTTC
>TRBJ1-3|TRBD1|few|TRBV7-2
CASSQKTGNKGNTIYF
TGTGCCAGCAGCCAGAAGACAGGGAACAAAGGAAACACCATATATTTT
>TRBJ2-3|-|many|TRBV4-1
CASQFRGTDTQYF
TGCGCCAGCCAATTCCGGGGCACAGATACGCAGTATTTT
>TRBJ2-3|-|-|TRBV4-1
CASSHPWEGTDTQYF
TGCGCCAGCAGCCACCCTTGGGAAGGCACAGATACGCAGTATTTT
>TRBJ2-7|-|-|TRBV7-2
CASSYGGEQYF
TGTGCCAGCAGCTACGGGGGCGAGCAGTACTTC
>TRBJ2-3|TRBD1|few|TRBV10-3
CAISEQGADTQYF
TGTGCCATCAGTGAGCAGGGGGCTGATACGCAGTATTTT
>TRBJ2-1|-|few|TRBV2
CASSDRGNEQFF
TGTGCCAGCAGTGATCGCGGTAATGAGCAGTTCTTC
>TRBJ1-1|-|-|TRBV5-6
CASSLSRPSTEAFF
TGTGCCAGCAGCTTGTCCCGGCCATCCACTGAAGCTTTCTTT
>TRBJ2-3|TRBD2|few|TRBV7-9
CASSAGLGGTDTQYF
TGTGCCAGCAGCGCGGGACTAGGGGGCACAGATACGCAGTATTTT
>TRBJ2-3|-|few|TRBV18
CASSPLVDTQYF
TGTGCCAGCTCACCACTCGTAGATACGCAGTATTTT
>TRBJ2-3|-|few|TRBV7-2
CASSFYGTDTQYF
TGTGCCAGCAGCTTCTACGGCACAGATACGCAGTATTTT
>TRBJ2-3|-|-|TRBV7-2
CASSRRGTDTQYF
TGTGCCAGCAGCCGTAGAGGCACAGATACGCAGTATTTT
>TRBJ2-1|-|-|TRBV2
CASSSGEVSYNEQFF
TGTGCCAGCAGTTCGGGGGAGGTCTCCTACAATGAGCAGTTCTTC